This T cell receptor (beta chain) was recorded in a study of CD8 T cells in Susac syndrome. Across the study: Of the sequenced Susac syndrome patients, more than five had active disease and roughly eight were in remission. When their blood was taken, patients with Susac syndrome were therapy-naive, taking corticosteroids, or taking intravenous immunoglobulin alone.

Roughly 0.45 to 1 ug RNA was reverse transcribed with random hexamers. TCRdb itself ran the immunoSEQ multiplex PCR reads through MiXCR, one entry per CDR3 protein. Among approximately 74,000 distinct CDR3 sequences listed, approximately 95% were seen once. Overall study results and limits: TEMRA cells and active patients showed peak Susac CD8+ clonal expansion.

V shed 4 bases and J shed 0 bases, with 16 bases lying between them. Germline V gives CDR1 MNHEY, CDR2 SVGAGI. This CDR3 region has 17 residues. About this clonotype itself: Its matching antigen is unknown.

The genes are TRBV6-5 and TRBJ1-5, with D unresolved. The receptor was derived from a human donor with Susac syndrome. Input material: CD8+ T cells from PBMCs. As DNA, the CDR3 is TGTGCCAGCAGTTCCAGCTTGTTATATCGTAGCAATCAGCCCCAGCATTTT. Encoded protein: CASSSSLLYRSNQPQHF.